This T cell receptor beta chain was sequenced in a study of T-cell reconstitution after alpha-beta-depleted transplantation in children. Study results and limitations: After transplant, high TCRbeta diversity at day 60 in some patients arose from surviving recipient T cells and thymic progenitors. The authors attributed T-cell counts and diversity one year after transplant mostly to newly produced T cells. As was reported, about two months after transplant, alpha-beta T cells came from several hundred expanded graft clones.

V was pared by 5 bases and J by 2 bases, with 16 bases between. CDR1 is SGHAT and CDR2 is FQNNGV in the germline V gene. The CDR3 runs 15 residues. Unique molecular identifiers were incorporated during preparation of the TCRbeta library. TCRdb reprocessed the PCR reads with MiXCR, giving one entry per CDR3 protein. Seen here are about 580,000 distinct CDR3 sequences, approximately 30% observed once, and the top ten hold about 35%. This clonotype appeared a few times. Its antigen is as yet unknown. The rearrangement joins TRBV11-2 to TRBJ2-7; D possibly corresponds to TRBD2 (7 bases). This TCR was sampled from a boy in the first two years of life with Wiskott-Aldrich syndrome, due to receive a stem cell transplant. Sequenced here: PBMCs, sampled before TCRalphabeta/CD19-depleted stem cell transplant. CDR3: CASSPARGAPYEQYF. CDR3 in DNA: TGTGCCAGCAGCCCGGCACGGGGGGCTCCCTACGAGCAGTACTTC.